One sample yielded the 21 T cell receptor beta chains listed below, sequenced in a study of blood T cell repertoires in COVID-19. TCRdb's table, derived via immunoSEQ multiplex PCR, lists solely in-frame clones and lacks some. The sample yields a few hundred thousand clones, about 90% seen once. The sequenced sample was PBMCs or T cells enriched from blood (not recorded which). These receptors all come from a woman aged 45-65 years who had been exposed to COVID-19.

This chain connects TRBV19 to TRBJ1-5, with 8 nucleotides matching TRBD1. The CDR3 loop spans 19 amino acids. CDR1 and CDR2 from the germline V gene are LNHDA and SQIVND (reference sequence). The V gene end was trimmed by 3 bases and the J gene end by 0 bases; junction bases not matched to a gene: 13. CDR3 bases: TGTGCCAGTAGTATGGGGGTGGCAGGGGGCAAACTTAGCAATCAGCCCCAGCATTTT. Translated, it gives CASSMGVAGGKLSNQPQHF.

This clone came up once. CDR3 DNA sequence: TGTGCCAGCAGCTCCCGGGACAGGGTTCTCGAGCAGTACTTC. As protein: CASSSRDRVLEQYF. The V gene is TRBV7-9, the J gene TRBJ2-7; 9 nucleotides agree with TRBD1. The CDR3 has 14 residues. J lost 6 bases, V lost 4 bases, and 7 bases had no gene match. Germline CDR1 reads SEHNR; CDR2 reads FQNEAQ (reference sequence).

As to this clone: At one of its ends the junction is not consistent with the germline gene, which may arise from a read error. The chain couples TRBV19 to TRBJ2-7; the D is unclear. The CDR3 totals 13 residues. Looked up from germline, CDR1 is LNHDA and CDR2 is SQIVND (reference sequence). In nucleotides, the CDR3 is TGTGCCAGTAGTATACGAGACTCCAACGAGCAGTACTTC. Translating gives CASSIRDSNEQYF. Using reference TRBV19 and TRBJ2-7 for the parts outside the CDR3, the full variable domain is DGGITQSPKYLFRKEGQNVTLSCEQNLNHDAMYWYRQDPGQGLRLIYYSQIVNDFQKGDIAEGYSVSREKKESFPLTVTSAQKNPTAFYLCASSIRDSNEQYFGPGTRLTVT.

V usage is TRBV7-9 and J usage is TRBJ2-2, with a tentative D call TRBD1 (5 bases). This CDR3 spans 16 amino acids. Germline V lookup: CDR1 SEHNR, CDR2 FQNEAQ (reference sequence). With 4 bases removed from V and 2 bases from J, the gap between germline ends came to 14 bases. DNA for the CDR3: TGTGCCAGCAGCTCGTATACCACAGGAAACACCGGGGAGCTGTTTTTT. Protein sequence: CASSSYTTGNTGELFF.

This clone was seen only a few times. This sequence joins TRBV7-9 and TRBJ1-4, with D unresolved. The CDR3 loop spans 12 amino acids. Germline lookup yields CDR1 SEHNR and CDR2 FQNEAQ (reference sequence). Trimming took 1 base from V and 10 from J, leaving 7 bases between them. This CDR3 reads CASSLGGSKLFF. CDR3 bases: TGTGCCAGCAGCTTAGGAGGATCAAAACTGTTTTTT.

The DNA of the CDR3 is TGCGCCAGCAGCCAAGGCAGTACCTCTGGAAACACCATATATTTT. As protein: CASSQGSTSGNTIYF. The chain is built from TRBV4-1 and TRBJ1-3, with D hard to call. Trimming shortened V by 1 base and J by 0 bases, and 7 bases separated the two germline ends. Germline-derived CDR1 and CDR2 are MGHRA and YSYEKL. The CDR3 loop spans 15 amino acids.

This chain links TRBV2 with TRBJ2-2; 8 bases agree with TRBD2. The CDR3 runs to 15 residues. Germline loops: CDR1 SNHLY, CDR2 FYNNEI. V gave up 6 bases and J gave up 0 bases; unmatched junction bases: 3. The CDR3 DNA reads TGTGCCAGCAGGATTAGCGGGACGAACACCGGGGAGCTGTTTTTT. It specifies CASRISGTNTGELFF.

The CDR3 coding sequence is TGTGCCAGCAGCTTTGGCCAGGGCACTGAAGCTTTCTTT. It encodes CASSFGQGTEAFF. The chain carries TRBV7-2 and TRBJ1-1; D is perhaps TRBD1 (5 bases). V was shortened by 3 bases and J by 4 bases, with 9 bases between the two germline ends. Germline CDR1 and CDR2: SGHTA and FQGNSA. The CDR3 has 13 residues.

The V call is TRBV7-8, the J call TRBJ1-5; 7 bases fit TRBD1. With V trimmed by 5 bases and J by 3 bases, 4 bases remained unmatched. Germline V gene sequence: CDR1 SGHVS, CDR2 FQNEAQ. The CDR3 runs to 14 residues. The CDR3 sequence is CASSTGTVNQPQHF. The CDR3 DNA is TGTGCCAGCAGCACCGGGACAGTCAATCAGCCCCAGCATTTT.

The gene calls are TRBV28 and TRBJ1-3; perhaps TRBD1 as D (5 bases). CDR1 MDHEN and CDR2 SYDVKM come from the germline V gene. This CDR3 has 14 amino acids. Trimming stripped 2 bases from V and 2 bases from J, with 7 bases between. This chain's CDR3 is CASSLGRAGNTIYF. The DNA for the CDR3 is TGTGCCAGCAGTTTAGGCAGGGCTGGAAACACCATATATTTT.

The chain joins TRBV2 to TRBJ1-1, with D unresolved. This CDR3 contains 15 residues. Trimming shortened V by 4 bases and J by 3 bases, and 15 bases separated the two germline ends. Germline CDR1 is SNHLY and CDR2 is FYNNEI. The CDR3 is CASSVWLVVDTEAFF. CDR3 DNA sequence: TGTGCCAGCAGTGTCTGGTTAGTGGTGGACACTGAAGCTTTCTTT.

This clone was seen once. This rearrangement joins TRBV7-9 to TRBJ1-6; the D is unclear. The CDR3 runs 14 residues. Trimming stripped 4 bases from V and 4 bases from J, with 8 bases between. CDR1 is SEHNR and CDR2 is FQNEAQ in the germline V gene (reference sequence). The CDR3 loop reads CASSSDIYNSPLHF. CDR3 sequence (DNA): TGTGCCAGCAGCTCAGACATTTATAATTCACCCCTCCACTTT.

The genes are TRBV2 and TRBJ1-1, with 8 bases matching TRBD1. After removal of 5 bases from V and 6 bases from J, the junction contained 2 bases not matched to a gene. Germline-derived CDR1 and CDR2 are SNHLY and FYNNEI. There are 12 residues in the CDR3. CDR3 nucleotide sequence: TGTGCCAGCAGTTGGACAGGGTCTGAAGCTTTCTTT. Encoded protein: CASSWTGSEAFF.

The V and J genes are TRBV27 and TRBJ2-7, with 8 bases lining up with TRBD2. Germline V gene lookup returns CDR1 MNHEY and CDR2 SMNVEV (reference sequence). The CDR3 is 14 amino acids. J gave up 6 bases and V 7 bases, and 11 bases lay outside the gene matches. The DNA for the CDR3 is TGTGCCAGCACCGTCCGGGGGGGCCTGGCCGAGCAGTACTTC. It translates to CASTVRGGLAEQYF.

The rearrangement links TRBV9 to TRBJ1-1, with D maybe TRBD1 (6 bases). CDR3 length: 16 residues. The V end was cut by 5 bases, the J end by 2 bases, with 19 bases between. Germline loops: CDR1 SGDLS, CDR2 YYNGEE. The CDR3 loop is CASSSPRGGANTEAFF. As DNA, the CDR3 is TGTGCCAGCAGTTCCCCAAGGGGGGGCGCAAACACTGAAGCTTTCTTT.

The chain recombines TRBV7-2 with TRBJ1-5, with D uncertain. Germline loops: CDR1 SGHTA, CDR2 FQGNSA. The CDR3 totals 13 residues. Trimming cost V 1 base and J 4 bases, with 5 bases left between them. Here the CDR3 reads CASSLVSNQPQHF. The CDR3 nucleotides are TGTGCCAGCAGCTTAGTTTCGAATCAGCCCCAGCATTTT.

This clone was seen a single time. The chain carries TRBV5-1 and TRBJ2-7; 13 positions agree with TRBD2. V dropped 2 bases and J dropped 2; count of bases not matched to a gene: 7. Germline V gene lookup returns CDR1 SGHRS and CDR2 YFSETQ. This CDR3 spans 17 amino acids. The CDR3 reads CASSFRLAGGRTYEQYF. The CDR3 DNA is TGCGCCAGCAGCTTCCGACTAGCGGGGGGCCGAACCTACGAGCAGTACTTC.

This sequence joins TRBV28 and TRBJ2-5; TRBD2 matches 8 bases. V shed 3 bases, J shed 5 bases, and the junction held 11 bases outside the gene matches. The CDR3 length is 16 residues. The germline gives CDR1 MDHEN, CDR2 SYDVKM. The CDR3 loop is CASSFPLGLAVETQYF. The CDR3 nucleotides read TGTGCCAGCAGTTTTCCTCTCGGACTAGCCGTCGAGACCCAGTACTTC.

This chain connects TRBV7-9 to TRBJ2-1; TRBD1 matches 8 bases. The CDR3 is 14 residues long. The V and J ends lost 6 bases and 9 bases, in that order; junction bases with no gene match: 10. The V gene's germline CDR1 is SEHNR and CDR2 FQNEAQ (reference sequence). Written as DNA, the CDR3 is TGTGCCAGCAGACCCAACAGGGGGGCGAGTGAGCAGTTCTTC. It encodes CASRPNRGASEQFF. The full variable domain, completed using reference TRBV7-9 and TRBJ2-1, is DTGVSQNPRHKITKRGQNVTFRCDPISEHNRLYWYRQTLGQGPEFLTYFQNEAQLEKSRLLSDRFSAERPKGSFSTLEIQRTEQGDSAMYLCASRPNRGASEQFFGPGTRLTVL.

The chain couples TRBV5-4 to TRBJ2-5, with D possibly TRBD2 on 5 matching bases. Deletions cut 1 base from V and 2 bases from J, with 12 bases between. The germline CDR1 and CDR2 sequences are SGHNT and YYREEE (reference sequence). This CDR3 comprises 15 residues. In DNA, the CDR3 is TGTGCCAGCAGCTTGCGGGGTAAGAAACAAGAGACCCAGTACTTC. Translation gives CASSLRGKKQETQYF.

The chain recombines TRBV19 with TRBJ1-5; a weak D match, TRBD1 (5 bases). CDR1 and CDR2 from the germline V gene are LNHDA and SQIVND (reference sequence). The CDR3 runs to 20 residues. Trimming left V 2 bases short and J 3 bases short, with 26 bases between. Written as DNA, the CDR3 is TGTGCCAGTAGTATATACCCCCTAGGTCAGGGCTCCATTGTCAATCAGCCCCAGCATTTT. Translation: CASSIYPLGQGSIVNQPQHF. The full variable domain, with the rest looked up from reference TRBV19 and TRBJ1-5, is DGGITQSPKYLFRKEGQNVTLSCEQNLNHDAMYWYRQDPGQGLRLIYYSQIVNDFQKGDIAEGYSVSREKKESFPLTVTSAQKNPTAFYLCASSIYPLGQGSIVNQPQHFGDGTRLSIL.